The next 2 T cell receptor beta chains were all read from a single sample in a study of vaccination and CD4 T cells after COVID-19. The antigens these receptors bind are not known. The Oncomine TCR Beta short-read assay sequenced DNA from cultured CD4+ T cells. TCRdb re-derived calls from the PCR reads in MiXCR, one entry per CDR3 protein. This sample has 20,000 or so distinct CDR3 sequences, with roughly half found just once. Noted treatment: roughly 11-day PBMC culture with coronavirus spike peptide pools or control peptides (ViraFEST assay). The starting material was CD4+ T cells from blood, cultured in vitro, obtained after SARS-CoV-2 vaccination. Receptors originate from a human donor who had recovered from COVID-19.

This rearrangement joins TRBV14 to TRBJ2-3; TRBD2 aligns across 8 bases. V dropped 2 bases and J dropped 4; count of bases not matched to a gene: 5. CDR1 and CDR2 from the germline V gene are SGHDN and FVKESK. This CDR3 has 15 amino acids. CDR3 protein: CASSQTGGYADTQYF. The CDR3 nucleotides read TGTGCCAGCAGCCAAACGGGAGGGTATGCAGATACGCAGTATTTT.

This chain uses TRBV20-1 with TRBJ1-5, with D possibly TRBD1 on 6 matching bases. Trimming took off 5 bases at V and 3 bases at J, with 14 bases between the two ends. This CDR3 spans 14 amino acids. Looked up from germline, CDR1 is DFQATT and CDR2 is SNEGSKA (reference sequence). CDR3 protein: CSAGGGRNNQPQHF. CDR3 nucleotide sequence: TGCAGTGCTGGGGGGGGGCGGAACAATCAGCCCCAGCATTTT.